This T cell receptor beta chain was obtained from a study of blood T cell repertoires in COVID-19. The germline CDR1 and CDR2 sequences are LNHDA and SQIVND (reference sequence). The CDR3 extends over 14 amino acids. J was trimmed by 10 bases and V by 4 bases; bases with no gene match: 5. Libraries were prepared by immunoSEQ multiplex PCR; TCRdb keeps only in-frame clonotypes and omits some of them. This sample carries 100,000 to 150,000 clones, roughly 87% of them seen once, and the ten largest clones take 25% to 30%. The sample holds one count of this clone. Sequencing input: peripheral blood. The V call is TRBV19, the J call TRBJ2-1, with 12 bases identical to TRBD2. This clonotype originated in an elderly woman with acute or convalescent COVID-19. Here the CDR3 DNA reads TGTGCCAGTAGTACCCGGACTAGCGGGGTCGAGCAGTTCTTC. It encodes CASSTRTSGVEQFF.